Each of the 14 T cell receptor beta chains below was sequenced from the same sample in a study of control samples from healthy donors and cancer patients. TCRdb's copy holds only in-frame clones and misses some; the assay was immunoSEQ multiplex PCR. The data contain roughly 80,000 clones, approximately 92% of them singletons. Sequenced: blood. All receptors come from a woman aged 55-70 years in good health.

The chain links TRBV3-1 (or the pseudogene TRBV3-2) to TRBJ2-3, with D maybe TRBD2 (6 bases). Deletions cut 4 bases from V and 3 bases from J, with 8 bases between. The CDR3 covers 13 residues. The V gene's germline CDR1 is LGHDT and CDR2 YNNKEL (reference sequence). CDR3 DNA sequence: TGTGCCAGCAGCCTGGGGGGAACAGATACGCAGTATTTT. This codes for CASSLGGTDTQYF.

The chain joins TRBV29-1 to TRBJ2-7, with TRBD1 as a possible D gene (5 bases). Germline V CDR1 and CDR2: SQVTM, ANQGSEA. The CDR3 runs 11 residues. V lost 3 bases to trimming and J lost 5 bases, with 8 bases between them. CDR3 nucleotide sequence: TGCAGCGTTGAGACAGTGGACGAGCAGTACTTC. This gives the protein CSVETVDEQYF.

The chain recombines TRBV27 with TRBJ1-5; D uncertain. Germline V gene lookup returns CDR1 MNHEY and CDR2 SMNVEV (reference sequence). The CDR3 is 15 amino acids. Trimming stripped 2 bases from V and 0 bases from J, with 8 bases between. The CDR3 reads CASSLSRYSNQPQHF. Written as DNA, the CDR3 is TGTGCCAGCAGTTTAAGCCGGTATAGCAATCAGCCCCAGCATTTT.

CDR3 residues: CASSLRTSSEKLFF. The CDR3, as DNA: TGTGCCAGCAGCTTAAGGACTAGCAGTGAAAAACTGTTTTTT. The chain is built from TRBV7-9 and TRBJ1-4; D is ambiguous. The CDR3 is 14 amino acids. The V gene's germline CDR1 is SEHNR and CDR2 FQNEAQ (reference sequence). Between the trimmed V and J ends, which lost 2 bases and 7 bases, there was a span of 11 bases.

This clone was seen once. In DNA form, the CDR3 reads TGTGCCAGCAGCCAAAGGCAGGGGATTCATGGCTACACCTTC. It codes for CASSQRQGIHGYTF. This rearrangement joins TRBV3-1 (or the pseudogene TRBV3-2) to TRBJ1-2; TRBD1 is a possible D gene (6 bases). Germline V gene lookup returns CDR1 LGHDT and CDR2 YNNKEL (reference sequence). V was clipped by 2 bases and J by 6 bases, with 13 bases between them. This CDR3 is built from 14 residues.

V usage is TRBV25-1 and J usage is TRBJ2-4; either TRBD1 or TRBD2 may fit D (5 bases each). The germline gives CDR1 MGHDK, CDR2 SYGVNS. The length of the CDR3 is 14 residues. V lost 2 bases and J 13 bases, leaving 18 bases between the germline ends. The CDR3 DNA reads as TGTGCCAGCAGTGAACCGGGACCCATGATTGGACAGTACTTC. This encodes CASSEPGPMIGQYF.

The chain joins TRBV4-1 to TRBJ2-1; TRBD2 matches at 11 bases. The CDR3 runs to 16 residues. Germline CDR1 reads MGHRA; CDR2 reads YSYEKL. Trimming cost V 3 bases and J 8 bases; bases outside gene matches: 9. The CDR3 DNA reads as TGCGCCAGCAGCCACCGAACTAGCGGGAGAGCCTATGAGCAGTTCTTC. Its translation is CASSHRTSGRAYEQFF.

The rearrangement joins TRBV29-1 to TRBJ1-1; D gene unclear. Trimming took off 7 bases at V and 5 bases at J, with 14 bases between the two ends. The V gene's germline CDR1 is SQVTM and CDR2 ANQGSEA. This CDR3 contains 12 residues. The CDR3 bases are TGCAGCGCGAAACGGGAGGGTACTGAAGCTTTCTTT. It specifies CSAKREGTEAFF.

The V call is TRBV19, the J call TRBJ1-2; the D is unclear. Deletions cut 3 bases from V and 0 bases from J, with 11 bases between. Germline CDR1 is LNHDA and CDR2 is SQIVND (reference sequence). CDR3 length: 15 amino acids. The CDR3 bases are TGTGCCAGTAGTATGGTACACCATCCTAACTATGGCTACACCTTC. Translation: CASSMVHHPNYGYTF.

The rearrangement links TRBV24-1 to TRBJ2-7; D is unclear. Between the trimmed V and J ends, which lost 10 bases and 5 bases, there was a span of 14 bases. This CDR3 has 12 residues. Germline V gives CDR1 KGHDR, CDR2 SFDVKD. This chain's CDR3 is CATSRLGDEQYF. The DNA of the CDR3 is TGTGCCACTAGTAGACTTGGCGACGAGCAGTACTTC.

J is TRBJ2-7 and V is TRBV5-4; 13 bases fit TRBD2. The CDR3 has 17 amino acids. The J segment lost 2 bases and the V segment lost 3 bases, leaving 8 bases of the junction unmatched. The germline CDR1 and CDR2 sequences are SGHNT and YYREEE (reference sequence). The CDR3: CASSSGTSGMETYEQYF. The CDR3 bases are TGTGCCAGCAGCTCAGGGACTAGCGGGATGGAGACCTACGAGCAGTACTTC.

This chain links TRBV7-2 with TRBJ1-5; no reliable D call. The CDR3 loop spans 13 amino acids. Trimming cost V 2 bases and J 5 bases, with 7 bases left between them. The germline V gene has CDR1 SGHTA and CDR2 FQGNSA. CDR3 sequence reads: CASSLSSDQPQHF. The CDR3 DNA follows: TGTGCCAGCAGCTTAAGCTCGGATCAGCCCCAGCATTTT.

This clone was detected once. J is TRBJ1-2 and V is TRBV7-8, with TRBD1 matching over 7 bases. In germline, CDR1 is SGHVS, CDR2 FQNEAQ. The J segment lost 8 bases and the V segment lost 1 base, leaving 4 bases of the junction unmatched. This CDR3 comprises 13 residues. The DNA of the CDR3 is TGTGCCAGCAGCTTAGACAGGGGAGGCGGCTACACCTTC. It yields the protein CASSLDRGGGYTF.

The rearrangement uses TRBV6-1 and TRBJ1-2; D may be TRBD1 (6 bases). The CDR3 has 16 residues. Trimming left V 3 bases short and J 0 bases short, with 14 bases between. Germline lookup yields CDR1 MNHNS and CDR2 SASEGT. CDR3 region: CASSEPGTPTNYGYTF. The CDR3 DNA follows: TGTGCCAGCAGTGAGCCCGGGACACCTACTAACTATGGCTACACCTTC.